Detailed here is one T cell receptor beta chain. Its antigen is currently unknown. A multiplex PCR was run with 60 Vbeta primers and 13 Jbeta primers. Sequencing was performed with immunoSEQ multiplex PCR; in TCRdb, only in-frame clones are kept and a portion is missing. The table counts 150,000 or so clones; over 1% lies in the top ten. The CDR3 consists of 13 residues. The germline gives CDR1 GTSNPN, CDR2 SVGIG (reference sequence). V lost 1 base to trimming and J lost 4 bases, with 11 bases between them. The data belong to a study of cytomegalovirus exposure and HLA in healthy donors. In the study overall: As an earlier analysis found, 150 million to 200 million T cells yielded 95 million to 130 million unique TCR beta sequences. Membership in the Caucasian-associated ancestry cluster was found for around four fifths of around 380 genotyped donors. Study results and limitations: As a later analysis showed, a missense DCLRE1C variant was linked to trimming of TCR beta V- and J-genes. Per published reports, the classifier diagnosed cytomegalovirus status with high specificity and sensitivity.

The sequencing input was PBMCs. The J gene is TRBJ2-7, the V gene TRBV30; maybe TRBD1 (6 bases). The receptor was isolated from a woman in her sixties or seventies in good health and CMV-seronegative. CDR3 residues: CAWSGDNLYEQYF. In nucleotides, the CDR3 is TGTGCCTGGAGTGGGGACAATCTTTACGAGCAGTACTTC.